This TCR beta chain was sequenced for a study of blood T cell repertoires in COVID-19. Study in general: Samples representing acute and convalescent COVID-19 were sourced from the United States, Italy and Spain.

Only in-frame clones appear in the TCRdb table, and some are missing; sequencing was by immunoSEQ multiplex PCR. The table shows 150,000 to 200,000 clones, with approximately 92% occurring only once. The germline gives CDR1 WNHNN, CDR2 SYGVQD (reference sequence). V shed 4 bases, J shed 4 bases, and the junction held 14 bases outside the gene matches. The CDR3 runs 19 residues. The specimen sequenced was peripheral blood. This clonotype originated in a man between 50 and 59 years old with acute or convalescent COVID-19. This chain links TRBV10-1 with TRBJ2-1; TRBD2 matches 12 bases. This CDR3 is CASSGGETSGRGGYNEQFF. The CDR3 bases are TGCGCCAGCAGTGGAGGAGAGACTAGCGGGAGAGGGGGGTACAATGAGCAGTTCTTC.